This T cell receptor beta chain was obtained from a study of T cells after somatic rescue of genetic block. Method: immunoSEQ multiplex PCR; TCRdb's copy keeps in-frame clones and lacks some. The sample contains more than 70,000 clones, about 87% of which appear only once. What was sequenced was peripheral blood mononuclear cells (PBMCs). This TCR was sampled from a woman between 18 and 29 years old.

The CDR3 DNA is TGTGCCAGCAGTAAGGGAAGGACAGCTTATCAGCCCCAGCATTTT. Amino acids: CASSKGRTAYQPQHF. This chain connects TRBV2 to TRBJ1-5; maybe TRBD1 (6 bases). Looked up from germline, CDR1 is SNHLY and CDR2 is FYNNEI. This CDR3 region has 15 residues. Trimming took off 5 bases at V and 5 bases at J, with 16 bases between the two ends.